This section outlines one T cell receptor beta chain sequence together with its context. Its antigen is still unknown. Amplification used 60 Vbeta primers and 13 Jbeta primers. Measured with immunoSEQ multiplex PCR; TCRdb has only the in-frame clones, and not every one. The sample lists around 90,000 clones; over 55% were seen once. The source of the sample is a study of cytomegalovirus exposure and HLA in healthy donors. Study context: HLA-typed donors were the source of approximately 80 million unique TCRs held in an early data release. Among fewer than 500 genotyped donors, roughly 80% fell in the Caucasian-associated ancestry cluster. Study-wide findings and caveats: Reportedly, a later analysis found an Asian-associated ancestry cluster had fewer N-insertions than the approximately 640-donor mean. Clonal expansion was found to be greater in HLA-associated TCR beta chains than in equally common others in a later analysis.

Sequencing used PBMCs. The sequence was obtained from a boy aged 10-17 years in good health and CMV-seropositive.

The chain's CDR3 is CASSLEPRGISYIQYF. The CDR3 nucleotides are TGTGCCAGCAGCTTAGAACCGAGGGGGATAAGTTACATTCAGTACTTC. The V call is TRBV7-2, the J call TRBJ2-4; the D gene is possibly TRBD1 (6 bases). The length of the CDR3 is 16 residues. Germline V gene data show CDR1 as SGHTA and CDR2 as FQGNSA. V shed 1 base and J shed 8 bases, with 18 bases lying between them. The full variable domain, rest sourced from reference TRBV7-2 and TRBJ2-4, is GAGVSQSPSNKVTEKGKDVELRCDPISGHTALYWYRQSLGQGLEFLIYFQGNSAPDKSGLPSDRFSAERTGGSVSTLTIQRTQQEDSAVYLCASSLEPRGISYIQYFGAGTRLSVL.